This TCR beta chain was observed in a study of blood T cells in healthy people across ages. Each donor was a healthy Caucasian individual from Russia, aged roughly 6 to 90. The germline V gene encodes CDR1 SNHLY and CDR2 FYNNEI. CDR3 length: 14 amino acids. With a J-beta primer mix and a sample-barcoded 5' primer, a second PCR ran roughly 6 to 11 cycles. Each cDNA molecule was tagged by a template-switch adaptor that had 12 random nucleotides. TCRdb itself ran the 5' RACE reads through MiXCR, one entry per CDR3 protein. The sample consists of about 1.8 million distinct CDR3 sequences, around 50% of them appearing once. A note on this clonotype: The junction departs from the called germline gene at one end, perhaps through a read error.

The chain combines TRBV2 with TRBJ2-3, with a tentative D call TRBD1 (6 bases). The receptor was isolated from a woman aged 40 to 50 in good health. Sequences were obtained from blood. The CDR3 is CAGRRQGQADTQYF. CDR3 sequence (DNA): TGTGCCGGCAGAAGGCAGGGGCAGGCAGATACGCAGTATTTT.